A single sample gave rise to the 2 T cell receptor beta chains below, sequenced in a study of blood T cell repertoires in COVID-19. The method was immunoSEQ multiplex PCR; TCRdb's version includes in-frame clones alone and lacks a portion of them. Here the sample spans 150,000 to 250,000 clones, 94% being singletons. The sequencing sample was made of peripheral blood. The source is a man aged 25 to 45 with COVID-19, enrolled during active disease.

V and J are TRBV10-1 and TRBJ2-7; possibly TRBD2 for D (5 bases). The V gene's germline CDR1 is WNHNN and CDR2 SYGVQD (reference sequence). This CDR3 is 11 amino acids long. Deletions cut 2 bases from V and 6 bases from J, with 5 bases between. CDR3 loop: CASSEGSEQYF. CDR3 DNA sequence: TGCGCCAGCAGTGAGGGGAGCGAGCAGTACTTC.

This rearrangement joins TRBV11-2 to TRBJ2-7, with D possibly TRBD1 on 5 matching bases. V lost 3 bases to trimming and J lost 3 bases, with 9 bases between them. The CDR3 sequence is 13 residues long. The germline V gene has CDR1 SGHAT and CDR2 FQNNGV. The CDR3 region has the DNA TGTGCCAGCAGCTTCGGACAACACTACGAGCAGTACTTC. Translation: CASSFGQHYEQYF.